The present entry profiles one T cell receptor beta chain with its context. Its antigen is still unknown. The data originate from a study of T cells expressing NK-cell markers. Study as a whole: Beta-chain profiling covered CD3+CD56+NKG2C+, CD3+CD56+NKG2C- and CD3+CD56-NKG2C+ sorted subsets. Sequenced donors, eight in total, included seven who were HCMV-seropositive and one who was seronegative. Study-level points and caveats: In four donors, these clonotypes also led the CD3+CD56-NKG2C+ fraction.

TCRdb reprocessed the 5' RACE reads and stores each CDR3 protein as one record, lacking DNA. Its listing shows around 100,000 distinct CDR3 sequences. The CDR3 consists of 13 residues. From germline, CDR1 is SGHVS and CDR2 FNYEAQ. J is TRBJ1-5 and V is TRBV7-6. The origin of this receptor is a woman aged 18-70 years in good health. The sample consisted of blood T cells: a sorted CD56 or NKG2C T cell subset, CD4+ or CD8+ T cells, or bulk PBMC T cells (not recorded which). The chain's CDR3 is CASSLWLNQPQHF.